This TCR beta chain came from a study of lymphopenia after photon versus proton radiotherapy. V was trimmed by 4 bases and J by 0 bases, leaving 7 bases between them. The germline CDR1 and CDR2 sequences are LNHDA and SQIVND (reference sequence). The CDR3 has 15 amino acids. The table came from immunoSEQ multiplex PCR; TCRdb's copy has only in-frame clones and leaves some out. Seen here are approximately 30,000 clones, 81% observed once, and the top ten hold less than 35%. This clonotype originated in a man in his forties or fifties with gastric cancer. The sequences come from peripheral blood, collected from a patient treated with photon-based radiotherapy. The V gene is TRBV19, the J gene TRBJ2-6; D unclear. CDR3 sequence reads: CASSRITSGANVLTF. The CDR3 region has the DNA TGTGCCAGTAGTAGGATCACCTCTGGGGCCAACGTCCTGACTTTC.